Shown below are 6 T cell receptor beta chains from a single sample sequenced in a study of T cells in Graves' hyperthyroidism and ophthalmopathy. Amplification of TCR beta CDR3 regions was performed using RNA transcripts as template. When the TCR CDR3 underwent first-round RT-PCR, the HTBI primer set was used. TCRdb called the multiplex PCR reads again in MiXCR, with one record for every CDR3 protein. The sample yields 450,000 to 650,000 distinct CDR3 sequences, roughly 20% seen once. The specimen sequenced was blood. The receptors were sampled from a man aged 18 to 29 with Graves' hyperthyroidism.

The table lists this clonotype with many counts. The gene calls are TRBV30 and TRBJ1-2; a weak D match, TRBD1 (5 bases). The CDR3 totals 14 residues. From germline, CDR1 is GTSNPN and CDR2 SVGIG (reference sequence). Trimming left V 0 bases short and J 5 bases short, with 13 bases between. DNA for the CDR3: TGTGCCTGGAGTGTACGGGCAGGGTGGTATGGCTACACCTTC. Translating it yields CAWSVRAGWYGYTF.

This sequence joins TRBV12-3 or TRBV12-4 and TRBJ2-2; 9 bases match TRBD1. This CDR3 has 19 residues. The trim removed 4 bases at V and 0 bases at J, leaving 12 bases unmatched. The CDR3, as DNA: TGTGCCAGCAGTTCCCGGACAGGGGTCCGACTCGCGAACACCGGGGAGCTGTTTTTT. The encoded protein is CASSSRTGVRLANTGELFF.

In its sample, this clonotype was seen many times. This chain connects TRBV28 to TRBJ1-6, with 7 nucleotides matching TRBD1. The CDR3 runs to 15 residues. With V trimmed by 5 bases and J by 9 bases, 10 bases remained unmatched. Looked up from germline, CDR1 is MDHEN and CDR2 is SYDVKM. The CDR3 spells CASSPQGGDRSPLHF. CDR3 DNA sequence: TGTGCCAGCAGTCCCCAGGGGGGGGACCGTTCACCCCTCCACTTT.

This clonotype showed up many times. This chain connects TRBV20-1 to TRBJ2-7; D possibly uses TRBD1 or TRBD2 (6 bases each). The germline gives CDR1 DFQATT, CDR2 SNEGSKA (reference sequence). The V end lost 3 bases, the J end lost 0 bases, and 21 bases lay between the germline ends. This CDR3 has 17 amino acids. CDR3 DNA: TGCAGTGCTAGCCGCGGGGCGGAGGACAGACCCTCCTACGAGCAGTACTTC. This codes for CSASRGAEDRPSYEQYF.

The J gene is TRBJ2-7, the V gene TRBV7-2; 13 bases match TRBD2. Germline CDR1 and CDR2: SGHTA and FQGNSA. V lost 0 bases and J lost 6; bases outside the gene matches: 5. The CDR3 is made up of 16 amino acids. The DNA of the CDR3 is TGTGCCAGCAGCTTAGCGGAGGGACTAGCGGGGATCGAGCAGTACTTC. It specifies CASSLAEGLAGIEQYF.

This clonotype was observed many times. The chain uses TRBV6-1 and TRBJ1-2; TRBD1 matches 8 bases. V dropped 4 bases and J dropped 4; count of bases not matched to a gene: 14. The CDR3 extends over 17 amino acids. In germline, CDR1 is MNHNS, CDR2 SASEGT. This CDR3 reads CASSADRVFGGIYGYTF. CDR3 coding DNA: TGTGCCAGCAGTGCGGACAGGGTATTTGGGGGAATCTATGGCTACACCTTC.